This TCR beta chain was obtained from a study of early T cells in non-severe SARS-CoV-2 infection. Study-wide background: RNA in bulk from unsorted whole blood was sequenced, and chains were unpaired.

Unique molecular identifiers (one per individual cDNA molecule) were attached. TCRdb reprocessed the 5' RACE reads via MiXCR and lists one record per CDR3 protein. The sample carries 65,000 to 80,000 distinct CDR3 sequences, 9.5% to 15% recorded once. Trimming cost V 6 bases and J 9 bases, with 20 bases left between them. Germline CDR1 is SNHLY and CDR2 is FYNNEI. The CDR3 sequence is 14 residues long. The study, taken as a whole, reports: Matching against VDJdb likely underestimated virus-specific expansions, favoring anti-spike CD8.

Concerning this clonotype: Its target is unknown.

This chain uses TRBV2 with TRBJ2-5; TRBD2 is a possible D gene (6 bases). This clonotype was sampled from an adult who was a healthcare worker with PCR-confirmed SARS-CoV-2 infection or an uninfected control (not recorded which). The sample was whole blood. The CDR3 DNA sequence: TGTGCCAGCAGCCCTATGGATGGTCCGGGGGCCCAGTACTTC. Translated: CASSPMDGPGAQYF. Full variable domain (rest looked up from reference TRBV2 and TRBJ2-5): EPEVTQTPSHQVTQMGQEVILRCVPISNHLYFYWYRQILGQKVEFLVSFYNNEISEKSEIFDDQFSVERPDGSNFTLKIRSTKLEDSAMYFCASSPMDGPGAQYFGPGTRLLVL.